This entry features one TCR beta chain sequence. The antigen is unknown. The sample is drawn from a study of shared clonotypes between healthy human individuals. General study points: There were few donors, and this limited the genetic and exposure-history diversity represented.

At the deep level, the assay was run. Unsorted PBMC contributed 250 to 300 ng DNA, tens of thousands of T cell genomes, to each replicate PCR. Sequencing on ten immunoSEQ deep assay plates was performed for unsorted PBMC DNA. Clones were read by immunoSEQ multiplex PCR, and TCRdb kept only the in-frame ones, dropping some. The sample shows about 480,000 clones, 70% to 80% of them seen only once. The ends were cut back, 3 bases at V and 5 bases at J, with 11 bases in the middle. The CDR3 has 14 amino acids. In germline, CDR1 is MDHEN, CDR2 SYDVKM. This chain connects TRBV28 to TRBJ1-3, with D tentatively TRBD1 (5 bases). The receptor was derived from a woman in her thirties or forties in good health. Some clones in this sample may be carry-over from other donors' samples. Material for sequencing was PBMCs. CDR3 in amino acids: CASSFGGERNTIYF. CDR3 nucleotides: TGTGCCAGCAGTTTCGGGGGTGAAAGAAACACCATATATTTT.